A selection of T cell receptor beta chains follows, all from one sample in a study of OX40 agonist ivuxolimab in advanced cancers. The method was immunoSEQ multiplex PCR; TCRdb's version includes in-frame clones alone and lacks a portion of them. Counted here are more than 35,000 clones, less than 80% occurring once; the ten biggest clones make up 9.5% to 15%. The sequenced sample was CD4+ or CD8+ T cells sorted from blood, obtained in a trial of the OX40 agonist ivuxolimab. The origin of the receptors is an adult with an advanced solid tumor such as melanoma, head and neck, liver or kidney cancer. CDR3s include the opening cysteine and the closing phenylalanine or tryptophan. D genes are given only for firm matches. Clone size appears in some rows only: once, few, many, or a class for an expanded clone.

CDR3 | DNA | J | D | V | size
CASSGEVASQGYGYTF | TGTGCCAGCAGCGGTGAAGTGGCCAGCCAAGGCTATGGCTACACCTTC | TRBJ1-2 | NA | TRBV5-4 | NA
CAYRTTPGVKTEAFF | TGTGCCTATCGAACTACACCGGGGGTCAAGACTGAAGCTTTCTTT | TRBJ1-1 | NA | TRBV30 | NA
CASSPQNTEAFF | TGTGCCAGCTCACCACAGAACACTGAAGCTTTCTTT | TRBJ1-1 | NA | TRBV18 | NA
CASSIQGLAGGNTQYF | TGTGCCAGCAGCATCCAGGGCCTAGCGGGAGGGAATACGCAGTATTTT | TRBJ2-3 | TRBD2 | TRBV11-2 | few
CASSQGTRNGEQYF | TGTGCCAGCAGTCAAGGGACAAGGAACGGCGAGCAGTACTTC | TRBJ2-7 | NA | TRBV27 | NA
CASSLGEGQPQHF | TGCGCCAGCAGCTTAGGGGAAGGTCAGCCCCAGCATTTT | TRBJ1-5 | NA | TRBV5-1 | NA
CASSLVRRGSMNTEAFF | TGTGCCAGCAGCTTAGTCCGCAGGGGATCCATGAACACTGAAGCTTTCTTT | TRBJ1-1 | NA | TRBV7-2 | NA
CASSLAVRDEQYF | TGTGCCAGCAGCTTAGCTGTTCGGGACGAGCAGTACTTC | TRBJ2-7 | NA | TRBV7-8 | NA
CATSPGGVTNEKLFF | TGTGCCACCAGCCCCGGGGGGGTAACTAATGAAAAACTGTTTTTT | TRBJ1-4 | NA | TRBV15 | NA
CAGSLAGGYNEQFF | TGTGCCGGCTCTCTAGCGGGGGGGTACAATGAGCAGTTCTTC | TRBJ2-1 | TRBD2 | TRBV2 | NA
CASSLWDHEQYF | TGTGCCAGCAGCTTGTGGGATCACGAGCAGTACTTC | TRBJ2-7 | NA | TRBV5-6 | few
CASSEEIAGGAGYEQYF | TGTGCCAGCAGTGAAGAAATAGCGGGGGGTGCGGGATACGAGCAGTACTTC | TRBJ2-7 | TRBD2 | TRBV6-1 | NA
CASSDPKGYTF | TGTGCCAGCAGCGACCCTAAGGGCTACACCTTC | TRBJ1-2 | NA | TRBV9 | medium-sized
CAWSSLGLAVETQYF | TGTGCCTGGAGTTCCTTAGGACTAGCGGTAGAGACCCAGTACTTC | TRBJ2-5 | TRBD2 | TRBV30 | NA
CASSSGQGRREQYF | TGTGCCAGCAGTTCAGGACAGGGGCGCAGAGAGCAGTACTTC | TRBJ2-7 | TRBD1 | TRBV27 | once
CASSYREYEQYF | TGTGCCAGCAGTTACCGGGAGTACGAGCAGTACTTC | TRBJ2-7 | NA | TRBV2 | few
CASSYSGDAPYEQYF | TGTGCCAGCAGTTACTCGGGGGACGCCCCCTACGAGCAGTACTTC | TRBJ2-7 | NA | TRBV6-5 | few
CASSFLTGTANGYTF | TGTGCCAGCAGCTTCCTGACCGGGACAGCGAATGGCTACACCTTC | TRBJ1-2 | TRBD1 | TRBV7-2 | NA
CASSSTSGYSTDTQYF | TGCGCCAGCAGCTCGACTAGCGGGTACAGCACAGATACGCAGTATTTT | TRBJ2-3 | TRBD2 | TRBV5-1 | NA
CASSPTTSGGTEQFF | TGTGCCAGCAGCCCCACCACTAGCGGGGGGACTGAGCAGTTCTTC | TRBJ2-1 | TRBD2 | TRBV7-9 | NA
CASSSGQGGYNEQFF | TGTGCCAGCAGCTCAGGACAGGGCGGGTACAATGAGCAGTTCTTC | TRBJ2-1 | TRBD1 | TRBV11-2 | NA
CATGLAGAGEQFF | TGTGCCACCGGACTAGCGGGGGCCGGGGAGCAGTTCTTC | TRBJ2-1 | TRBD2 | TRBV27 | once
CASSDGGNTEAFF | TGTGCCAGCAGTGACGGGGGAAACACTGAAGCTTTCTTT | TRBJ1-1 | NA | TRBV2 | NA
CASTTVYGYGYTF | TGTGCCAGCACGACCGTTTATGGTTACGGCTACACCTTC | TRBJ1-2 | NA | TRBV6-1 | few
CASSLSGTGDRSIQYF | TGTGCCAGCAGTTTATCCGGGACAGGGGATAGGAGCATTCAGTACTTC | TRBJ2-4 | TRBD1 | TRBV28 | NA
CASSPDETQYF | TGTGCCAGCTCCCCTGATGAGACCCAGTACTTC | TRBJ2-5 | NA | TRBV2 | once
CARMAGVADTQYF | TGTGCCAGAATGGCGGGAGTGGCAGATACGCAGTATTTT | TRBJ2-3 | TRBD2 | TRBV6-1 | few
CASTSTGASSYEQYF | TGTGCCAGCACATCGACAGGGGCCAGCTCCTACGAGCAGTACTTC | TRBJ2-7 | TRBD1 | TRBV18 | NA
CASSLPTSGTYNEQFF | TGTGCCAGCAGCCTCCCGACTAGCGGTACCTACAATGAGCAGTTCTTC | TRBJ2-1 | TRBD2 | TRBV13 | NA
CASSSSTFTYEQYF | TGTGCCAGTAGTAGCTCCACATTCACCTACGAGCAGTACTTC | TRBJ2-7 | NA | TRBV19 | NA
CASSHINRRLGHNEQFF | TGTGCCAGCAGCCATATTAACCGGAGGCTAGGGCACAATGAGCAGTTCTTC | TRBJ2-1 | NA | TRBV5-5 | NA
CASRETGHTSYEQYF | TGTGCCAGCAGGGAGACGGGACATACTTCCTACGAGCAGTACTTC | TRBJ2-7 | NA | TRBV6-6 | NA
CASSDRSEQYF | TGTGCCAGCAGCGACAGGAGTGAGCAGTACTTC | TRBJ2-7 | NA | TRBV7-2 | NA
CASSYSDTGSGNTIYF | TGTGCCAGCAGTTACTCTGACACCGGCTCTGGAAACACCATATATTTT | TRBJ1-3 | NA | TRBV6-5 | NA
CASSELGAGGSTDTQYF | TGTGCCAGCAGTGAGTTAGGGGCAGGGGGGAGCACAGATACGCAGTATTTT | TRBJ2-3 | NA | TRBV6-1 | NA
CASMGTSGTYNEQFF | TGTGCCAGTATGGGGACTAGCGGAACCTACAATGAGCAGTTCTTC | TRBJ2-1 | TRBD2 | TRBV19 | NA
CASSRGGDTQYF | TGTGCCAGCAGCCGGGGCGGGGATACGCAGTATTTT | TRBJ2-3 | NA | TRBV11-3 | NA
CASSRELSNQPQHF | TGTGCCAGCTCACGGGAGCTAAGCAATCAGCCCCAGCATTTT | TRBJ1-5 | NA | TRBV2 | NA
CASSQLRGAYEKLFF | TGTGCCAGCAGCCAGCTTAGGGGGGCATATGAAAAACTGTTTTTT | TRBJ1-4 | NA | TRBV6-1 | few
CASRAGHLNTEAFF | TGTGCCAGCAGGGCGGGACACCTGAACACTGAAGCTTTCTTT | TRBJ1-1 | NA | TRBV6-1 | medium-sized
CATSQTGQSYEQYF | TGTGCCACCAGCCAGACAGGACAAAGCTACGAGCAGTACTTC | TRBJ2-7 | NA | TRBV19 | few
CASGDTRKGTGELFF | TGTGCCAGCGGGGACACCAGGAAGGGGACCGGGGAGCTGTTTTTT | TRBJ2-2 | NA | TRBV6-1 | NA
CASSEESYNSPLHF | TGTGCCAGCAGTGAGGAGTCCTATAATTCACCCCTCCACTTT | TRBJ1-6 | NA | TRBV7-9 | few
CASSEWDRGTEAFF | TGTGCCAGCAGTGAGTGGGACCGGGGCACTGAAGCTTTCTTT | TRBJ1-1 | NA | TRBV28 | few
CASSLTGRDEQFF | TGTGCCAGCAGCTTGACAGGGCGCGATGAGCAGTTCTTC | TRBJ2-1 | NA | TRBV5-6 | NA
CASSMTVVAANEKLFF | TGTGCCAGCAGCATGACAGTGGTTGCGGCTAATGAAAAACTGTTTTTT | TRBJ1-4 | NA | TRBV7-9 | NA
CASSWGETANQPQHF | TGTGCCAGCAGCTGGGGCGAGACAGCTAATCAGCCCCAGCATTTT | TRBJ1-5 | NA | TRBV7-9 | NA
CASRVTGVAGANVLTF | TGTGCCAGCAGGGTCACAGGGGTCGCGGGGGCCAACGTCCTGACTTTC | TRBJ2-6 | TRBD1 | TRBV7-8 | NA
CASSRRQGATQPQHF | TGTGCCAGCAGCAGAAGACAGGGGGCTACTCAGCCCCAGCATTTT | TRBJ1-5 | TRBD1 | TRBV5-6 | NA
CASSDSWAAGGSGANVLTF | TGTGCCAGCAGTGACTCGTGGGCAGCCGGGGGGTCTGGGGCCAACGTCCTGACTTTC | TRBJ2-6 | TRBD2 | TRBV6-4 | NA
CASLTGSGTDTQYF | TGTGCCAGCCTTACGGGGTCCGGCACAGATACGCAGTATTTT | TRBJ2-3 | NA | TRBV2 | NA
CASSLQGAYEQYF | TGTGCCAGCAGCTTACAGGGGGCCTACGAGCAGTACTTC | TRBJ2-7 | TRBD1 | TRBV5-5 | NA
CASSFGAAGNTEAFF | TGTGCCAGCAGTTTCGGGGCAGCCGGGAACACTGAAGCTTTCTTT | TRBJ1-1 | NA | TRBV28 | NA
CASSLVLARGNEQFF | TGTGCCAGCAGCTTAGTACTAGCGAGGGGAAATGAGCAGTTCTTC | TRBJ2-1 | TRBD2 | TRBV7-6 | NA
CASGQGSTYNEQFF | TGTGCCAGCGGCCAGGGGTCGACCTACAATGAGCAGTTCTTC | TRBJ2-1 | NA | TRBV9 | NA
CASSLSVGETQYF | TGTGCCAGCAGCTTAAGTGTGGGAGAGACCCAGTACTTC | TRBJ2-5 | NA | TRBV7-3 | few
CASSKGWTREWACEQYF | TGTGCCAGCAGCAAAGGGTGGACGCGGGAGTGGGCTTGCGAGCAGTACTTC | TRBJ2-7 | NA | TRBV21-1 | few
CASSLLRGRAETQYF | TGTGCCAGCAGCCTACTGAGGGGTCGAGCAGAGACCCAGTACTTC | TRBJ2-5 | NA | TRBV7-2 | NA
CASSPPIGGGGVGAFF | TGTGCCAGTAGTCCCCCAATTGGAGGGGGTGGAGTGGGAGCTTTCTTT | TRBJ1-1 | NA | TRBV19 | NA
CAGMRTGNSNQPQHF | TGTGCCGGCATGAGGACGGGCAATAGCAATCAGCCCCAGCATTTT | TRBJ1-5 | NA | TRBV6-5 | NA